The 28 T cell receptor beta chains below come from one sample, sequenced in a study of blood T cells in healthy people across ages. The second PCR ran roughly 7 to 12 cycles with a sample-barcoded 5' primer and J-beta primers. From the 5' RACE reads, TCRdb called clonotypes with MiXCR, one entry per CDR3 protein. The sample shows fewer than 2,000,000 distinct CDR3 sequences, around 40% of them seen only once. Source material: blood. These receptors were taken from a human donor in good health.

This clonotype came up many times. The CDR3 coding sequence is TGTGCCAGCAGGACTAGCTCCTACAATGAGCAGTTCTTC. Its protein is CASRTSSYNEQFF. V is TRBV12-3 or TRBV12-4 and J is TRBJ2-1, with D possibly being TRBD2 (6 bases). The V and J ends lost 6 bases and 0 bases respectively, with 6 bases between them. This CDR3 comprises 13 residues.

J is TRBJ2-3 and V is TRBV6-6; D is possibly TRBD2 (6 bases). The CDR3 is 16 residues long. With 6 bases removed from V and 0 bases from J, the gap between germline ends came to 16 bases. The germline gives CDR1 MNHNY, CDR2 SVGAGI (reference sequence). CDR3 in DNA: TGTGCCAGCAGAAACCTCGGGGGACCTAGCACAGATACGCAGTATTTT. Translation gives CASRNLGGPSTDTQYF.

The chain combines TRBV19 with TRBJ1-4; no clear D gene. Trimming cost V 7 bases and J 1 base, with 4 bases left between them. This CDR3 comprises 12 residues. CDR1 and CDR2 from the germline V gene are LNHDA and SQIVND (reference sequence). CDR3 sequence reads: CASNRTNEKLFF. The DNA of the CDR3 is TGTGCCAGTAACCGAACTAATGAAAAACTGTTTTTT.

The chain links TRBV3-1 to TRBJ2-1; 13 bases align to TRBD2. This CDR3 has 19 amino acids. Germline CDR1 reads LGHDT; CDR2 reads YNNKEL (reference sequence). V shed 4 bases, J shed 1 base, and the junction held 10 bases outside the gene matches. The CDR3 protein is CASSPRGLAGERSYNEQFF. CDR3 nucleotide sequence: TGTGCCAGCAGCCCACGCGGACTAGCGGGGGAAAGGTCCTACAATGAGCAGTTCTTC.

This clonotype was observed many times. The V and J genes are TRBV10-3 and TRBJ2-3; D is unclear. Looked up from germline, CDR1 is ENHRY and CDR2 is SYGVKD. V was shortened by 0 bases and J by 5 bases, with 9 bases between the two germline ends. This CDR3 has 14 amino acids. Here the CDR3 reads CAISESLEKDTQYF. As DNA, the CDR3 is TGTGCCATCAGTGAGTCTTTAGAGAAAGATACGCAGTATTTT.

This clonotype was observed a handful of times. The chain joins TRBV10-3 to TRBJ2-3, with D possibly being TRBD2 (5 bases). V was shortened by 3 bases and J by 6 bases, with 16 bases between the two germline ends. This CDR3 region has 15 residues. Per germline, CDR1 ENHRY and CDR2 SYGVKD. This CDR3 reads CAISEQWTPRDTQYF. CDR3 in DNA: TGTGCCATCAGTGAACAGTGGACTCCCAGGGATACGCAGTATTTT.

This clonotype was detected once. This chain links TRBV20-1 with TRBJ1-1, with D possibly matching TRBD1 (5 bases). CDR3 length equals 14 residues. CDR1 DFQATT and CDR2 SNEGSKA come from the germline V gene (reference sequence). V shed 5 bases and J shed 1 base, with 14 bases lying between them. CDR3 nucleotides: TGCAGTGCTCGCACCGGGACGGCGAACACTGAAGCTTTCTTT. It encodes CSARTGTANTEAFF.

This clonotype was detected a few times. The V gene is TRBV15, the J gene TRBJ2-1, with D unclear. Germline values: CDR1 LNHNV, CDR2 YYDKDF (reference sequence). The CDR3 has 13 amino acids. V gave up 1 base and J gave up 6 bases, with 7 bases separating them. Here the CDR3 reads CATSRVPSNEQFF. CDR3 sequence (DNA): TGTGCCACCAGCAGAGTTCCCTCCAATGAGCAGTTCTTC.

V is TRBV5-4 and J is TRBJ2-3; D not certain. CDR3 size: 13 residues. Trimming stripped 9 bases from V and 2 bases from J, with 13 bases between. Germline-derived CDR1 and CDR2 are SGHNT and YYREEE (reference sequence). This chain's CDR3 is CAIQHGSTDTQYF. The CDR3 DNA sequence: TGTGCCATCCAGCACGGGTCCACAGATACGCAGTATTTT.

V gene TRBV5-1 combines with J gene TRBJ2-7; D is uncertain. This CDR3 comprises 13 residues. Per germline, CDR1 SGHRS and CDR2 YFSETQ. Deletions cut 3 bases from V and 9 bases from J, with 16 bases between. The CDR3: CASSSAEINMQYF. In nucleotides, the CDR3 is TGCGCCAGCAGCTCGGCAGAAATAAACATGCAGTACTTC.

This clonotype was observed a handful of times. This CDR3 reads CASSLLPPGTDTQYF. DNA for the CDR3: TGTGCCAGCAGCCTTCTCCCACCGGGGACAGATACGCAGTATTTT. V is TRBV7-6 and J is TRBJ2-3, with D possibly matching TRBD2 (5 bases). V lost 5 bases and J 3 bases, leaving 15 bases between the germline ends. The germline gives CDR1 SGHVS, CDR2 FNYEAQ. There are 15 residues in the CDR3.

This clonotype was found many times. The CDR3 protein is CSVGPAEETQYF. The CDR3 DNA reads TGCAGCGTAGGACCCGCTGAGGAGACCCAGTACTTC. The chain combines TRBV29-1 with TRBJ2-5, with unresolved D. This CDR3 has 12 residues. The germline gives CDR1 SQVTM, CDR2 ANQGSEA. Trimming stripped 6 bases from V and 5 bases from J, with 13 bases between.

V and J are TRBV29-1 and TRBJ2-7; no clear D gene. The CDR3 contains 13 residues. CDR1 SQVTM and CDR2 ANQGSEA come from the germline V gene. Trimming took 6 bases from V and 1 from J, leaving 13 bases between them. CDR3 sequence reads: CSVRISGSYEQYF. CDR3 coding DNA: TGCAGCGTGAGGATTTCAGGTTCCTACGAGCAGTACTTC.

This clonotype was seen a handful of times. V is TRBV20-1 and J is TRBJ2-1, with 8 nucleotides matching TRBD1. CDR3 length: 15 amino acids. From germline, CDR1 is DFQATT and CDR2 SNEGSKA (reference sequence). Unmatched junction bases numbered 7, after V lost 3 bases and J lost 3 bases. DNA of the CDR3: TGCAGTGCTAGCGACAGGGGTCGAAACTACAATGAGCAGTTCTTC. It is translated as CSASDRGRNYNEQFF.

The chain is built from TRBV6-2 or TRBV6-3 and TRBJ2-5; TRBD1 aligns across 7 bases. CDR1 is MNHEY, CDR2 SVGEGT, per germline. This CDR3 has 14 residues. Unmatched junction bases numbered 5, after V lost 4 bases and J lost 3 bases. Here the CDR3 DNA reads TGTGCCAGCAGTTCCCGGGACAGTAAAGAGACCCAGTACTTC. It codes for CASSSRDSKETQYF.

This clonotype was counted a few times. The junction shows a germline mismatch at one end, possibly a read error. The chain is built from TRBV9 and TRBJ2-1, with 7 bases lining up with TRBD1. The CDR3 length is 16 residues. Germline CDR1 reads SGDLS; CDR2 reads YYNGEE. CDR3 residues: CAGSVASGRGTGEQFF. Here the CDR3 DNA reads TGTGCCGGCAGCGTAGCTTCTGGCAGGGGGACGGGTGAGCAGTTCTTC.

This clonotype turned up a few times. The chain carries TRBV9 and TRBJ1-2, with D perhaps TRBD1 (5 bases). Germline-derived CDR1 and CDR2 are SGDLS and YYNGEE. Trimming stripped 0 bases from V and 8 bases from J, with 11 bases between. The CDR3 runs to 13 residues. CDR3: CASSVELGAGYTF. The CDR3 DNA is TGTGCCAGCAGCGTAGAGTTAGGGGCCGGCTACACCTTC.

The chain uses TRBV2 and TRBJ2-7; 7 bases are shared with TRBD2. The CDR3 is 16 amino acids. Trimming at V came to 2 bases and at J to 2 bases, leaving 9 bases not matched to a gene. Per the germline V gene, CDR1 is SNHLY and CDR2 is FYNNEI. The CDR3, as DNA: TGTGCCAGCAGTGAAAGGGCGGCGGGGGACCCCTACGAGCAGTACTTC. Protein sequence: CASSERAAGDPYEQYF.

This chain connects TRBV9 to TRBJ1-2; D remains unclear. Germline V gives CDR1 SGDLS, CDR2 YYNGEE. CDR3 length equals 15 residues. V shed 3 bases and J shed 1 base, with 13 bases lying between them. CDR3 sequence (DNA): TGTGCCAGCAGCGCAACAATTAGATTTAACTATGGCTACACCTTC. This codes for CASSATIRFNYGYTF.

This clonotype was counted a few times. The V and J genes are TRBV4-1 and TRBJ2-5; 8 positions agree with TRBD1. J was trimmed by 6 bases and V by 0 bases; bases with no gene match: 9. CDR1 is MGHRA and CDR2 is YSYEKL in the germline V gene. The CDR3 length is 16 residues. This CDR3 is CASSQEEPGGSKTQYF. In nucleotides, the CDR3 is TGCGCCAGCAGCCAAGAGGAGCCAGGGGGCTCGAAGACCCAGTACTTC.

In this sample, this clonotype turned up a few times. The genes are TRBV6-2 or TRBV6-3 and TRBJ2-1; 10 bases are shared with TRBD2. The CDR3 is 14 amino acids. V lost 7 bases and J lost 5; bases outside the gene matches: 5. Looked up from germline, CDR1 is MNHEY and CDR2 is SVGEGT. CDR3 sequence reads: CASKSGRGDNEQFF. In DNA form, the CDR3 reads TGTGCCAGCAAGAGCGGGAGGGGCGACAATGAGCAGTTCTTC.

This clonotype was seen a handful of times. Sequence at one end of the junction differs from germline and may be a read error. The V call is TRBV12-3 or TRBV12-4, the J call TRBJ2-4; D is perhaps TRBD2 (6 bases). This CDR3 comprises 13 residues. This CDR3 reads CASSFGASDTQYF. CDR3 nucleotides: TGCGCCAGCAGTTTCGGGGCTAGCGATACCCAGTACTTC.

This clonotype has just a few counts. This chain uses TRBV28 with TRBJ2-7; D remains ambiguous. Germline CDR1 and CDR2: MDHEN and SYDVKM. V dropped 3 bases and J dropped 0 bases, with 15 bases sitting between them. CDR3 length: 16 amino acids. The CDR3 DNA is TGTGCCAGCAGTTTTCGCCCCCAGGAGAGCTCCTACGAGCAGTACTTC. Translated: CASSFRPQESSYEQYF.

This clonotype was seen more than once but under ten times. The rearrangement links TRBV25-1 to TRBJ1-5; no firm D call. V was trimmed by 8 bases and J by 4 bases, leaving 18 bases between them. This CDR3 has 15 residues. The germline V gene encodes CDR1 MGHDK and CDR2 SYGVNS. CDR3 coding DNA: TGTGCCAGCTTAAAAATAGAACGGAATAATCAGCCCCAGCATTTT. It translates to CASLKIERNNQPQHF.

The J gene is TRBJ1-2, the V gene TRBV6-6; 7 bases match TRBD1. The germline V gene encodes CDR1 MNHNY and CDR2 SVGAGI (reference sequence). The length of the CDR3 is 16 residues. V lost 5 bases and J lost 2; bases outside the gene matches: 11. The CDR3 DNA reads as TGTGCCAGCAGTCACACGTTGACAGGGACGAACTATGGCTACACCTTC. Its translation: CASSHTLTGTNYGYTF.

This clonotype was detected once. This chain joins TRBV5-6 and TRBJ2-1; 8 nucleotides line up with TRBD1. V gave up 2 bases and J gave up 5 bases; unmatched junction bases: 6. CDR3 length equals 15 residues. Germline V gene lookup returns CDR1 SGHDT and CDR2 YYEEEE. CDR3 nucleotides: TGTGCCAGCAGCTTTGGACAGGGTTTCAACAATGAGCAGTTCTTC. This codes for CASSFGQGFNNEQFF.

The gene calls are TRBV12-3 or TRBV12-4 and TRBJ2-7, with D possibly being TRBD1 or TRBD2 (5 bases each). The CDR3 has 15 amino acids. V was shortened by 6 bases and J by 4 bases, with 19 bases between the two germline ends. The CDR3 bases are TGTGCCAGCAGCCAACCCTCCGGGACGATATACGAGCAGTACTTC. Translating it yields CASSQPSGTIYEQYF.

In this sample, this clonotype turned up a few times. The V gene is TRBV29-1, the J gene TRBJ1-4; no firm D call. Trimming stripped 7 bases from V and 8 bases from J, with 20 bases between. The CDR3 is 14 residues long. Germline loops: CDR1 SQVTM, CDR2 ANQGSEA. For the CDR3, the DNA is TGCAGCGCTTCACCTATAGCAGTGGGCGAAAAACTGTTTTTT. It encodes CSASPIAVGEKLFF.